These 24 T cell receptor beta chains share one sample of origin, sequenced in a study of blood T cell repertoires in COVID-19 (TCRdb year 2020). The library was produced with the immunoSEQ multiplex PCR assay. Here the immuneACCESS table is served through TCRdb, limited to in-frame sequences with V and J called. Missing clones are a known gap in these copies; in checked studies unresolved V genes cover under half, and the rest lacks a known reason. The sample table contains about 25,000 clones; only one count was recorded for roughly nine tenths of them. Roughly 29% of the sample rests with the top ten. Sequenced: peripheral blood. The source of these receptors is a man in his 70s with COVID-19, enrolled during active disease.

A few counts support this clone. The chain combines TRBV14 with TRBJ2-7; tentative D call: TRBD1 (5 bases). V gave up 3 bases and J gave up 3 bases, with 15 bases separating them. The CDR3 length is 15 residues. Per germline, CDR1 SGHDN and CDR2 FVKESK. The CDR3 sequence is CASSQQQGSVYEQYF. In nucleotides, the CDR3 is TGTGCCAGCAGCCAGCAGCAGGGATCTGTCTACGAGCAGTACTTC.

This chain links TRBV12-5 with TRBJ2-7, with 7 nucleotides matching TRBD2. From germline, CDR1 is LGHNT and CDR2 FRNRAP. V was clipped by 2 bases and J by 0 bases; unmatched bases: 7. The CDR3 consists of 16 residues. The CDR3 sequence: CASGLLLGDYSYEQYF. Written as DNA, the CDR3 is TGTGCTAGTGGTTTGCTGCTGGGGGACTACTCCTACGAGCAGTACTTC.

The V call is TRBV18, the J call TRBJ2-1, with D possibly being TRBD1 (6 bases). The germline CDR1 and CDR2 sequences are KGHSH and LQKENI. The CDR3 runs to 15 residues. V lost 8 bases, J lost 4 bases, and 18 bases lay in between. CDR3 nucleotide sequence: TGTGCCAGCGAACCAGGGGACGCAACATACAATGAGCAGTTCTTC. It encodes CASEPGDATYNEQFF.

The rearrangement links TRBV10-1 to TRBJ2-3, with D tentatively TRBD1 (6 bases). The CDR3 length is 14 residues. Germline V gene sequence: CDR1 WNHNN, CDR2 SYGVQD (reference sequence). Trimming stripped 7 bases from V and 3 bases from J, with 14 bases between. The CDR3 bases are TGCGCCAGCATGGAGACAGGTCGAACAGATACGCAGTATTTT. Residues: CASMETGRTDTQYF.

The DNA for the CDR3 is TGCGCCAGCAGCTTCAATAGCAATCAGCCCCAGCATTTT. Translating it yields CASSFNSNQPQHF. This sequence joins TRBV5-1 and TRBJ1-5; D not certain. The germline V gene encodes CDR1 SGHRS and CDR2 YFSETQ. V shed 2 bases and J shed 0 bases, with 3 bases lying between them. The length of the CDR3 is 13 residues. Using reference TRBV5-1 and TRBJ1-5 for the parts outside the CDR3, the full variable domain is KAGVTQTPRYLIKTRGQQVTLSCSPISGHRSVSWYQQTPGQGLQFLFEYFSETQRNKGNFPGRFSGRQFSNSRSEMNVSTLELGDSALYLCASSFNSNQPQHFGDGTRLSIL.

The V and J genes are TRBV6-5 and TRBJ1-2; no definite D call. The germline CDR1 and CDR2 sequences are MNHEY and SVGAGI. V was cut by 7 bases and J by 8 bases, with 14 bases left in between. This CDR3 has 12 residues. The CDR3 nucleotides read TGTGCCAGCATGGCGGGCCCCTTGGGCTACACCTTC. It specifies CASMAGPLGYTF.

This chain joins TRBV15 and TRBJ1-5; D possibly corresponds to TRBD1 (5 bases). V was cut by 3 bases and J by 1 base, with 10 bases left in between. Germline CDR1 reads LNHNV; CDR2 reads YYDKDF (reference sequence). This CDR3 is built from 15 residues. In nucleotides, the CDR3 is TGTGCCACCAGCAGGGGGGGGTTAAGCAATCAGCCCCAGCATTTT. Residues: CATSRGGLSNQPQHF.

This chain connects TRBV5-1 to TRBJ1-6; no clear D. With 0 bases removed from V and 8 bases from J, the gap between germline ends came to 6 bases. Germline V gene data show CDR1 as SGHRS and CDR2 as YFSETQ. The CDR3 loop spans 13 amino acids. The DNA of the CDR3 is TGCGCCAGCAGCTTGGTTGAGGATTCACCCCTCCACTTT. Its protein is CASSLVEDSPLHF.

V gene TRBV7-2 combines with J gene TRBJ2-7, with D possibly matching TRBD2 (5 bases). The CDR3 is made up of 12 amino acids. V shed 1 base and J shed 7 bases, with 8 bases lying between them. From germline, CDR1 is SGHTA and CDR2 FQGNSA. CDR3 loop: CASSLVRGEQYF. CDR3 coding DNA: TGTGCCAGCAGCTTAGTTCGCGGGGAGCAGTACTTC.

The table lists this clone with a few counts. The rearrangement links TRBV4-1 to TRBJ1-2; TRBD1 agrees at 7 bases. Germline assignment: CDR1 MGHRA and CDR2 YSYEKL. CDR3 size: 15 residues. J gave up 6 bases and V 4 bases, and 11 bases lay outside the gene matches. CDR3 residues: CASSLEQGGINGYTF. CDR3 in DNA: TGCGCCAGCAGCCTAGAGCAGGGGGGAATTAATGGCTACACCTTC.

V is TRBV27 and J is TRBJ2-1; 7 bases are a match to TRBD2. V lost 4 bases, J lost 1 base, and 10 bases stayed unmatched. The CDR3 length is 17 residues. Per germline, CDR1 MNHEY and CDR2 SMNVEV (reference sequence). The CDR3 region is CASSSQVLARSYNEQFF. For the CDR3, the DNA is TGTGCCAGCAGTTCCCAAGTACTAGCGAGATCCTACAATGAGCAGTTCTTC.

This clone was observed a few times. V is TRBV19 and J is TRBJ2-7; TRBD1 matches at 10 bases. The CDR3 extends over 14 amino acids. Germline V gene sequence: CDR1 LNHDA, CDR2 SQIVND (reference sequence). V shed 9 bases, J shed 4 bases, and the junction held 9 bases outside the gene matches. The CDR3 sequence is CASQLTGGIYEQYF. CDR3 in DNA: TGTGCCAGCCAGCTGACAGGGGGCATTTACGAGCAGTACTTC.

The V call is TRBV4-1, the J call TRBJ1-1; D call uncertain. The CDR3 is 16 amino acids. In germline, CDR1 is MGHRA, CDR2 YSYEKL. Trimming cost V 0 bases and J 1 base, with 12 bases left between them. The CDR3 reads CASSQDPYGGNTEAFF. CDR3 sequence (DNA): TGCGCCAGCAGCCAAGATCCCTATGGCGGGAACACTGAAGCTTTCTTT.

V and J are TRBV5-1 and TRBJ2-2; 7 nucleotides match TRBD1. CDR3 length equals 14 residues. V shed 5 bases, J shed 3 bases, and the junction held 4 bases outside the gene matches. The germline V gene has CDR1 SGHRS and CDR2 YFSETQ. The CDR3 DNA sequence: TGCGCCAGCAGAGGGGGCACTCACACCGGGGAGCTGTTTTTT. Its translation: CASRGGTHTGELFF. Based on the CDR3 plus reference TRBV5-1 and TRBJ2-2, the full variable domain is KAGVTQTPRYLIKTRGQQVTLSCSPISGHRSVSWYQQTPGQGLQFLFEYFSETQRNKGNFPGRFSGRQFSNSRSEMNVSTLELGDSALYLCASRGGTHTGELFFGEGSRLTVL.

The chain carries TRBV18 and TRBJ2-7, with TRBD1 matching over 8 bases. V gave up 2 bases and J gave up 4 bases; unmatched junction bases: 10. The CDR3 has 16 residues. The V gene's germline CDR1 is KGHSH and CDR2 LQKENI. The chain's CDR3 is CASSPRPRTGWYEQYF. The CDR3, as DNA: TGTGCCAGCTCACCAAGGCCAAGGACAGGGTGGTACGAGCAGTACTTC.

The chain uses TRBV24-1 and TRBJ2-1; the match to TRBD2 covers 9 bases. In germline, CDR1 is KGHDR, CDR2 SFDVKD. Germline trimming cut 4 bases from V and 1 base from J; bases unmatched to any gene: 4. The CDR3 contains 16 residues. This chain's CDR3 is CATSEGRGGSYNEQFF. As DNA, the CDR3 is TGTGCCACCAGTGAGGGGCGGGGGGGTTCCTACAATGAGCAGTTCTTC.

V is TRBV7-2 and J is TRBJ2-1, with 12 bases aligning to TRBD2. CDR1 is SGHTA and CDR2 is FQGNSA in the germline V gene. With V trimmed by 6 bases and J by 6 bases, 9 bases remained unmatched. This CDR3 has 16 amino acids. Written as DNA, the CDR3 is TGTGCCAGCAGGACGACTAGCGGGAGACTTCTCAATGAGCAGTTCTTC. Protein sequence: CASRTTSGRLLNEQFF.

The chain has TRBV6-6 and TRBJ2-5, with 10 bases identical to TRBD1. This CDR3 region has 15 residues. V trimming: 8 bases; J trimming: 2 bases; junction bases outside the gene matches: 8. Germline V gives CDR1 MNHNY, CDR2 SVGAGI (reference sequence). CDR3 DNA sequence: TGTGCCAGCGGGGCGACAGGGGGCGGGCAAGAGACCCAGTACTTC. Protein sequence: CASGATGGGQETQYF.

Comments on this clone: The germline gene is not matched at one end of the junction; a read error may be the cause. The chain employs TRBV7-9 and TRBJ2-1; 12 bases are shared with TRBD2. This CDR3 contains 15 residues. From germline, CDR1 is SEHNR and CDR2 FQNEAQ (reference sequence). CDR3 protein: CASSLAGGNYNEQFF. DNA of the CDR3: TGTGCCAGCAGCCTAGCGGGGGGGAACTACAATGAGCAGTTCTTC.

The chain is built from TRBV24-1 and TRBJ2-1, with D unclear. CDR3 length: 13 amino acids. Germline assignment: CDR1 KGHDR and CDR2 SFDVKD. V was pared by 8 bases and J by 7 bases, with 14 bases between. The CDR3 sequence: CATNNGEANEQFF. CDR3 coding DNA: TGTGCCACCAATAACGGAGAGGCGAATGAGCAGTTCTTC.

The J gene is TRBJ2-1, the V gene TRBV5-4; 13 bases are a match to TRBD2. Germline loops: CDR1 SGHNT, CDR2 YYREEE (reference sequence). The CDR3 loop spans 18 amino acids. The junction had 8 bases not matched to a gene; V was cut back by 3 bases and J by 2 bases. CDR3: CASSSRTSGGPTYNEQFF. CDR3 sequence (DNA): TGTGCCAGCAGCTCGAGGACTAGCGGGGGCCCTACCTACAATGAGCAGTTCTTC. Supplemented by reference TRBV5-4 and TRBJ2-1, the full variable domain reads ETGVTQSPTHLIKTRGQQVTLRCSSQSGHNTVSWYQQALGQGPQFIFQYYREEENGRGNFPPRFSGLQFPNYSSELNVNALELDDSALYLCASSSRTSGGPTYNEQFFGPGTRLTVL.

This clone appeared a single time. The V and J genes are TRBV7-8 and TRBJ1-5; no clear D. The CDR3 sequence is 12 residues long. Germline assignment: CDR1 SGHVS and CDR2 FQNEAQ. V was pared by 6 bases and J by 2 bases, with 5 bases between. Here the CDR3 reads CASSSGNQPQHF. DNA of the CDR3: TGTGCCAGCAGTTCCGGCAATCAGCCCCAGCATTTT.

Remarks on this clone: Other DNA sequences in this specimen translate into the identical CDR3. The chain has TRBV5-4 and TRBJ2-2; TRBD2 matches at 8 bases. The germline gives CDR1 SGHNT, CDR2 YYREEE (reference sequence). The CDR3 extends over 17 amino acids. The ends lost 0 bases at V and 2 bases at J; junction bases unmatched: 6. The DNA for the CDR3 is TGTGCCAGCAGCTTGGGCGGCCGGGAGGGTAACACCGGGGAGCTGTTTTTT. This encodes CASSLGGREGNTGELFF.

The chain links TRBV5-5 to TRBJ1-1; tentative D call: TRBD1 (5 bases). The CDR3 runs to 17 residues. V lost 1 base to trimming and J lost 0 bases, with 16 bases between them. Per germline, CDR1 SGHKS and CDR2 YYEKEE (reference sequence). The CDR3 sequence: CASSLWGVGSLNTEAFF. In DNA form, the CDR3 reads TGTGCCAGCAGCTTGTGGGGGGTGGGCAGCTTGAACACTGAAGCTTTCTTT.